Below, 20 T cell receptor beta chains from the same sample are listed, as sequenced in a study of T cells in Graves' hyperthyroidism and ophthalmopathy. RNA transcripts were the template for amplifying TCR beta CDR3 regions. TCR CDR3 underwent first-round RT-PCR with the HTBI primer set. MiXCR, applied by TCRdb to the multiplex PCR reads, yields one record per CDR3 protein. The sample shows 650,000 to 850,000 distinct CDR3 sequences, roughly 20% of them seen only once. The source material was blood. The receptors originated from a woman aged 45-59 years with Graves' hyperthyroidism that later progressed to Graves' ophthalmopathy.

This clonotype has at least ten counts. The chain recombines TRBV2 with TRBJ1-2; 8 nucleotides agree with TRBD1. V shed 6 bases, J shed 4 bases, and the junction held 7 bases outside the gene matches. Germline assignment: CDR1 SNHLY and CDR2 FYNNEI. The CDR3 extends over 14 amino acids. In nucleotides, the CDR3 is TGTGCCAGCAGCTCAGGGGGCATGGGCTATGGCTACACCTTC. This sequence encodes CASSSGGMGYGYTF.

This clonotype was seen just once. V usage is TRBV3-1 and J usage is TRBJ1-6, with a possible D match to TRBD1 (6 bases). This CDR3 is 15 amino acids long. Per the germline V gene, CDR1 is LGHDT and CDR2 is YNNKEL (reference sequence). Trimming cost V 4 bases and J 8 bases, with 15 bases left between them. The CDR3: CASSPLRTEDSPLHF. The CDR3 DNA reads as TGTGCCAGCAGCCCTCTCAGGACAGAAGATTCACCCCTCCACTTT.

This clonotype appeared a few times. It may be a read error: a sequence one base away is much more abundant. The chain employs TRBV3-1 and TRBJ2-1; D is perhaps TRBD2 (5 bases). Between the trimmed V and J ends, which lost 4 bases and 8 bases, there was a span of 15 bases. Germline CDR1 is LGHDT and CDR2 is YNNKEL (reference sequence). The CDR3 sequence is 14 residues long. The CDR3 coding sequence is TGTGCCAGCAGCCCCGCCGGGGTTCAGGATGAGCAGTTCTTC. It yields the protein CASSPAGVQDEQFF.

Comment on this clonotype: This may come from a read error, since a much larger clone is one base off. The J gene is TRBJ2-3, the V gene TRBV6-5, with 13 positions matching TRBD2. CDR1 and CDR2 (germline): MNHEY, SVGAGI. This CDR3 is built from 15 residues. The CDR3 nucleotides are TGTGCCGGCAGATTACTAGCGGGGGGGACAGATACGCAGTATTTT. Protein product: CAGRLLAGGTDTQYF.

In DNA form, the CDR3 reads TGTGCCAGCAGCCCACGCGGGACAGGGGGCTTCGGAAACACCATATATTTT. Amino acid sequence: CASSPRGTGGFGNTIYF. The chain couples TRBV7-8 to TRBJ1-3, with 12 bases that match TRBD1. This CDR3 spans 17 amino acids. The V and J ends lost 5 bases and 4 bases, in that order; junction bases with no gene match: 9. CDR1 and CDR2 (germline): SGHVS, FQNEAQ.

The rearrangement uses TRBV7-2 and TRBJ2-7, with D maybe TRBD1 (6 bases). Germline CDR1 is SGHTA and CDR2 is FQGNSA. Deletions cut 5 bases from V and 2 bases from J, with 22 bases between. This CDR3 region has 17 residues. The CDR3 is CASSEDSNGLMAYEQYF. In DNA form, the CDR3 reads TGTGCCAGCAGCGAGGACAGCAACGGGCTCATGGCCTACGAGCAGTACTTC.

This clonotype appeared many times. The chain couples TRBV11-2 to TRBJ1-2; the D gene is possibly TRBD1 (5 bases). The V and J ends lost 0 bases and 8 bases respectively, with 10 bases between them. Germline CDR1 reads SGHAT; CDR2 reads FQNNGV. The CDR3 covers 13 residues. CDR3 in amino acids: CASSLDAGLGYTF. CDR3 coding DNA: TGTGCCAGCAGCTTAGATGCAGGGCTAGGCTACACCTTC. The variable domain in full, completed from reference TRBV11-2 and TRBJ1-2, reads EAGVAQSPRYKIIEKRQSVAFWCNPISGHATLYWYQQILGQGPKLLIQFQNNGVVDDSQLPKDRFSAERLKGVDSTLKIQPAKLEDSAVYLCASSLDAGLGYTFGSGTRLTVV.

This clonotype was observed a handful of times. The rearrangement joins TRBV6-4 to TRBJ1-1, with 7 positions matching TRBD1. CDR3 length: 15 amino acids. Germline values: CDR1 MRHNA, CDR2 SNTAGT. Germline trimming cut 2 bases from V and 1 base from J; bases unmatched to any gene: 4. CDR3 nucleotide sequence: TGTGCCAGCAGTGACAACGCAGGGGGGAACACTGAAGCTTTCTTT. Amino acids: CASSDNAGGNTEAFF.

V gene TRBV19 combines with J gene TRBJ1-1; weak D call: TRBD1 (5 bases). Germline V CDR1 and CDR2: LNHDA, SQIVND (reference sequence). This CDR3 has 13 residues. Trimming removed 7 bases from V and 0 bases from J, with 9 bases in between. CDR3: CASTGLMNTEAFF. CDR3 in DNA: TGTGCCAGTACAGGGCTTATGAACACTGAAGCTTTCTTT.

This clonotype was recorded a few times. CDR3 in amino acids: CASSYRQGHLDEQYF. CDR3 DNA: TGTGCCAGCAGCTATCGACAGGGCCATCTAGACGAGCAGTACTTC. The V call is TRBV7-9, the J call TRBJ2-7; 7 nucleotides agree with TRBD1. CDR1 and CDR2 (germline): SEHNR, FQNEAQ (reference sequence). The junction had 11 bases not matched to a gene; V was cut back by 4 bases and J by 5 bases. The CDR3 covers 15 residues.

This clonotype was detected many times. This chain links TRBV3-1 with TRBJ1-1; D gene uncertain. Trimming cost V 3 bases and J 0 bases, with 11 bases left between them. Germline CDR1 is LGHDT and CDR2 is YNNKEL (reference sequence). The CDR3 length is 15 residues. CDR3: CASSHLGLMNTEAFF. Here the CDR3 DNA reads TGTGCCAGCAGCCATTTAGGACTTATGAACACTGAAGCTTTCTTT.

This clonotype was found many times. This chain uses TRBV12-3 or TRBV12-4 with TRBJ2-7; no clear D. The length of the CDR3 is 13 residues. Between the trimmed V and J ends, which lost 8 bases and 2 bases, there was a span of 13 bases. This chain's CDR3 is CASATDTAYEQYF. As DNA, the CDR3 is TGTGCCAGCGCCACTGACACGGCCTACGAGCAGTACTTC.

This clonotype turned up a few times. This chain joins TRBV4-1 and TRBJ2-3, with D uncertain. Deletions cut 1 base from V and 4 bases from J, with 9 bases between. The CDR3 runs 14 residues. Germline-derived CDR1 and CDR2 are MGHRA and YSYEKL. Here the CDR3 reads CASSQANQADTQYF. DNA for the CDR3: TGCGCCAGCAGCCAAGCCAATCAAGCAGATACGCAGTATTTT.

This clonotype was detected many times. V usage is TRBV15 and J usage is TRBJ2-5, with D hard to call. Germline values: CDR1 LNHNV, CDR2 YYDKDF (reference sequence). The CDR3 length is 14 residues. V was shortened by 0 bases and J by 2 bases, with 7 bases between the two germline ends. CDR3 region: CATSRDYQQETQYF. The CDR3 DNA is TGTGCCACCAGCAGAGATTACCAACAAGAGACCCAGTACTTC.

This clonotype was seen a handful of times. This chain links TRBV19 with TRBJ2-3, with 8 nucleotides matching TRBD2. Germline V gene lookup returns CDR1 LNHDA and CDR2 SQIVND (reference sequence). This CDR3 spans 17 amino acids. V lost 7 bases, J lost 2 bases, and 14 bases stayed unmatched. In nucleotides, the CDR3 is TGTGCCAGTAACTCCCGCGGGGGTAGCGGGGCCACAGATACGCAGTATTTT. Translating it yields CASNSRGGSGATDTQYF. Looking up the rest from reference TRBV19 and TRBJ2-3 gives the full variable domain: DGGITQSPKYLFRKEGQNVTLSCEQNLNHDAMYWYRQDPGQGLRLIYYSQIVNDFQKGDIAEGYSVSREKKESFPLTVTSAQKNPTAFYLCASNSRGGSGATDTQYFGPGTRLTVL.

For the CDR3, the DNA is TGTGCCACCAGCAGAGAATTAGCGGGGGGGGCAGATACGCAGTATTTT. Protein: CATSRELAGGADTQYF. The chain couples TRBV15 to TRBJ2-3; 11 nucleotides align to TRBD2. The trim removed 0 bases at V and 4 bases at J, leaving 3 bases unmatched. From germline, CDR1 is LNHNV and CDR2 YYDKDF (reference sequence). The CDR3 totals 16 residues.

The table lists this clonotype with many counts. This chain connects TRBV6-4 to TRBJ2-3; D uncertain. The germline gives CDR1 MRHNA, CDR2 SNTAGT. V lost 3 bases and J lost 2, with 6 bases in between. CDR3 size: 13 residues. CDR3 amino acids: CASSERDTDTQYF. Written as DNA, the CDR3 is TGTGCCAGCAGTGAACGAGACACAGATACGCAGTATTTT.

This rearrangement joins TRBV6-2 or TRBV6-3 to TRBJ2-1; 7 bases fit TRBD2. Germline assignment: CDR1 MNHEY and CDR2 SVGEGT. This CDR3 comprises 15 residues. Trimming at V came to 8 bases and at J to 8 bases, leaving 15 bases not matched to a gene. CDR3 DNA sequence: TGTGCCAGCCATAAAGGGGCTAGCGGTATCGATGAGCAGTTCTTC. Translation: CASHKGASGIDEQFF.

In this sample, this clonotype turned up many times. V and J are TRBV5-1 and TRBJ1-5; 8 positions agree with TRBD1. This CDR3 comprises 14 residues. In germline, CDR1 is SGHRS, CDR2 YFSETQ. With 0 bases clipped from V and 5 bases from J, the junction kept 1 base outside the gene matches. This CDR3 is CASSLAGGDQPQHF. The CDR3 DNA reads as TGCGCCAGCAGCTTGGCAGGGGGCGATCAGCCCCAGCATTTT.

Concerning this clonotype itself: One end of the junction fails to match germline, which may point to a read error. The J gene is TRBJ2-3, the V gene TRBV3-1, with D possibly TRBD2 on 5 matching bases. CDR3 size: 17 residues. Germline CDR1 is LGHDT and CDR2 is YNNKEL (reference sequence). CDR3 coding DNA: TGTGCCAGCGGCCAACCCCAGCGGCTGAAGAACCCGGATACGCAGTATTTT. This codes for CASGQPQRLKNPDTQYF.